Reported below is one TCR beta chain. The sample originates from a study of T cell changes during pregnancy in multiple sclerosis. The repertoire was sequenced with immunoSEQ multiplex PCR; TCRdb's copy has only in-frame clones and lacks some. This table has over 45,000 clones, 85% to 95% appearing once. With 7 bases clipped from V and 3 bases from J, the junction kept 2 bases outside the gene matches. Germline lookup yields CDR1 MNHNY and CDR2 SVGAGI (reference sequence). The CDR3 extends over 13 amino acids. This TCR was sampled from a female donor in good health, enrolled as a control in a pregnancy study. V is TRBV6-6 and J is TRBJ2-1, with 8 bases identical to TRBD2. The input for sequencing was CD4+ T cells from peripheral blood mononuclear cells, taken in the second trimester of pregnancy. The CDR3 loop is CASNAGGYNEQFF. The CDR3 DNA sequence: TGTGCCAGCAATGCGGGAGGCTACAATGAGCAGTTCTTC.